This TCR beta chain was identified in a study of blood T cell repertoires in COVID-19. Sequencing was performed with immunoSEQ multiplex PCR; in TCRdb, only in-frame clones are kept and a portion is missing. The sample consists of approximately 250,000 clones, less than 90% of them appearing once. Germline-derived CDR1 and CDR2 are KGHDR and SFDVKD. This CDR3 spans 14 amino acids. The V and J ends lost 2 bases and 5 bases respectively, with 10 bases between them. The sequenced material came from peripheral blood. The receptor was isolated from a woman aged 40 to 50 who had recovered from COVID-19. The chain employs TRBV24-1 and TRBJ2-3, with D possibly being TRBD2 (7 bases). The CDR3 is CATSDWGGQDTQYF. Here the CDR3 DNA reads TGTGCCACCAGTGATTGGGGGGGCCAAGATACGCAGTATTTT.